The 16 T cell receptor beta chains in this list originate from one sample, sequenced in a study of blood T cell repertoires in COVID-19. The data were produced by immunoSEQ multiplex PCR, yet TCRdb's version contains in-frame clones alone and is incomplete. The sample lists approximately 220,000 clones, about 79% occurring once. Sequences were obtained from PBMCs or T cells enriched from blood (not recorded which). These receptor sequences come from a middle-aged woman with acute COVID-19.

The genes are TRBV10-2 and TRBJ2-7, with a weak D call TRBD1 (6 bases). Germline CDR1 and CDR2: WSHSY and SAAADI. Trimming left V 4 bases short and J 1 base short, with 14 bases between. CDR3 length: 15 residues. CDR3 bases: TGCGCCAGCAGTGGAACAATTGACAGGTCCTACGAGCAGTACTTC. Translated, it gives CASSGTIDRSYEQYF.

The chain joins TRBV12-3 or TRBV12-4 to TRBJ1-1; 9 bases agree with TRBD1. CDR3 length equals 13 residues. After removal of 8 bases from V and 5 bases from J, the junction contained 6 bases not matched to a gene. CDR3 DNA sequence: TGTGCCAGCCTACAGGGGGCCGGGACTGAAGCTTTCTTT. It is translated as CASLQGAGTEAFF.

In this sample, this clone turned up once. The genes are TRBV5-1 and TRBJ1-1; TRBD1 agrees at 9 bases. CDR3 size: 14 residues. V trimming: 4 bases; J trimming: 8 bases; junction bases outside the gene matches: 9. CDR1 is SGHRS and CDR2 is YFSETQ in the germline V gene. This chain's CDR3 is CASSPGTGTEEAFF. The CDR3 coding sequence is TGCGCCAGCAGCCCAGGGACAGGGACCGAAGAAGCTTTCTTT.

The chain has TRBV24-1 and TRBJ2-5, with 11 positions matching TRBD2. Germline V gives CDR1 KGHDR, CDR2 SFDVKD. The CDR3 is 16 amino acids. V lost 3 bases, J lost 3 bases, and 5 bases stayed unmatched. The CDR3 DNA follows: TGTGCCACCAGTGATGCCCCGACTAGCGGGGAAGAGACCCAGTACTTC. Its protein product is CATSDAPTSGEETQYF.

This clone appeared a few times. The chain recombines TRBV9 with TRBJ1-4; D uncertain. V was shortened by 4 bases and J by 5 bases, with 18 bases between the two germline ends. The CDR3 has 16 residues. Per germline, CDR1 SGDLS and CDR2 YYNGEE. CDR3 residues: CASSPRAEVSNEKLFF. The CDR3 DNA follows: TGTGCCAGCAGCCCCCGAGCGGAGGTATCAAATGAAAAACTGTTTTTT. Using reference TRBV9 and TRBJ1-4 for the parts outside the CDR3, the full variable domain is DSGVTQTPKHLITATGQRVTLRCSPRSGDLSVYWYQQSLDQGLQFLIQYYNGEERAKGNILERFSAQQFPDLHSELNLSSLELGDSALYFCASSPRAEVSNEKLFFGSGTQLSVL.

The chain carries TRBV7-9 and TRBJ2-7, with 11 bases matching TRBD1. The CDR3 is 13 amino acids. Germline V CDR1 and CDR2: SEHNR, FQNEAQ (reference sequence). The trim removed 5 bases at V and 11 bases at J, leaving 8 bases unmatched. In nucleotides, the CDR3 is TGTGCCAGCAGCCGTGGACAGGGGGCGCGGGAGTACTTC. Its translation: CASSRGQGAREYF.

The gene calls are TRBV7-2 and TRBJ2-7; 7 bases align to TRBD1. The CDR3 is 15 residues long. Germline lookup yields CDR1 SGHTA and CDR2 FQGNSA. Germline trimming cut 4 bases from V and 7 bases from J; bases unmatched to any gene: 13. CDR3 sequence (DNA): TGTGCCAGCAGCTCCCAAGGACAGGAATCGGGAGAGCAGTACTTC. Residues: CASSSQGQESGEQYF. The full variable domain, with the rest looked up from reference TRBV7-2 and TRBJ2-7, is GAGVSQSPSNKVTEKGKDVELRCDPISGHTALYWYRQSLGQGLEFLIYFQGNSAPDKSGLPSDRFSAERTGGSVSTLTIQRTQQEDSAVYLCASSSQGQESGEQYFGPGTRLTVT.

The chain uses TRBV6-5 and TRBJ1-4; D not resolved. The germline V gene has CDR1 MNHEY and CDR2 SVGAGI. V was clipped by 5 bases and J by 8 bases, with 12 bases between them. The CDR3 runs 13 residues. The CDR3 region is CASSPGRGEKLFF. The CDR3 DNA reads TGTGCCAGCAGTCCCGGACGGGGAGAAAAACTGTTTTTT.

The gene calls are TRBV28 and TRBJ2-3; the D gene is possibly TRBD2 (5 bases). This CDR3 contains 12 residues. The V end was cut by 8 bases, the J end by 1 base, with 7 bases between. Per the germline V gene, CDR1 is MDHEN and CDR2 is SYDVKM. The CDR3, as DNA: TGTGCCAGCGTTAGCGGCACAGATACGCAGTATTTT. This codes for CASVSGTDTQYF.

The chain is built from TRBV5-4 and TRBJ1-3, with 9 bases that match TRBD1. V lost 0 bases, J lost 4 bases, and 5 bases stayed unmatched. The CDR3 runs 16 residues. In germline, CDR1 is SGHNT, CDR2 YYREEE (reference sequence). The CDR3 loop reads CASSLGAGTGGNTIYF. CDR3 coding DNA: TGTGCCAGCAGCTTGGGGGCCGGGACAGGGGGAAACACCATATATTTT. The whole variable domain, filled in from reference TRBV5-4 and TRBJ1-3, reads ETGVTQSPTHLIKTRGQQVTLRCSSQSGHNTVSWYQQALGQGPQFIFQYYREEENGRGNFPPRFSGLQFPNYSSELNVNALELDDSALYLCASSLGAGTGGNTIYFGEGSWLTVV.

The chain carries TRBV4-1 and TRBJ1-1, with a tentative D call TRBD1 (5 bases). V was cut by 5 bases and J by 0 bases, with 19 bases left in between. Germline CDR1 MGHRA, CDR2 YSYEKL. CDR3 length: 17 residues. CDR3 residues: CASSASKPTGMNTEAFF. The CDR3, as DNA: TGCGCCAGCAGCGCGTCAAAACCCACAGGTATGAACACTGAAGCTTTCTTT.

CDR3 in amino acids: CASSTLSQGGMNTEAFF. The CDR3 region has the DNA TGTGCCAGTAGTACGTTATCCCAAGGGGGCATGAACACTGAAGCTTTCTTT. The rearrangement uses TRBV19 and TRBJ1-1, with 7 bases identical to TRBD1. Germline V gene lookup returns CDR1 LNHDA and CDR2 SQIVND (reference sequence). The CDR3 covers 17 residues. Unmatched junction bases numbered 11, after V lost 4 bases and J lost 0 bases.

The CDR3 DNA sequence: TGTGCCAGCAGTTACTCTAAACTACCCACAGATACGCAGTATTTT. Its translation is CASSYSKLPTDTQYF. The genes are TRBV6-5 and TRBJ2-3; D is undetermined. Per germline, CDR1 MNHEY and CDR2 SVGAGI. This CDR3 has 15 amino acids. Trimming shortened V by 0 bases and J by 2 bases, and 9 bases separated the two germline ends.

This clone was picked up a small number of times. V usage is TRBV7-6 and J usage is TRBJ1-1; a weak D match, TRBD1 (5 bases). V was trimmed by 4 bases and J by 2 bases, leaving 14 bases between them. The CDR3 runs to 15 residues. Germline V CDR1 and CDR2: SGHVS, FNYEAQ. The DNA for the CDR3 is TGTGCCAGCAGCTCGAGACAGAGTTTCAACACTGAAGCTTTCTTT. Its translation: CASSSRQSFNTEAFF. The full variable domain, completed using reference TRBV7-6 and TRBJ1-1, is GAGVSQSPRYKVTKRGQDVALRCDPISGHVSLYWYRQALGQGPEFLTYFNYEAQQDKSGLPNDRFSAERPEGSISTLTIQRTEQRDSAMYRCASSSRQSFNTEAFFGQGTRLTVV.

This chain connects TRBV11-2 to TRBJ2-7; 8 bases match TRBD2. Germline lookup yields CDR1 SGHAT and CDR2 FQNNGV. The junction had 12 bases not matched to a gene; V was cut back by 5 bases and J by 6 bases. The CDR3 contains 15 residues. In nucleotides, the CDR3 is TGTGCCAGCAGCCCCGTGAACCAGCGGGAGACCGAGCAGTACTTC. It translates to CASSPVNQRETEQYF.

This chain links TRBV4-1 with TRBJ1-4, with TRBD1 matching 8 bases. The CDR3 spans 16 residues. The trim removed 4 bases at V and 0 bases at J, leaving 4 bases unmatched. Germline-derived CDR1 and CDR2 are MGHRA and YSYEKL. CDR3 bases: TGCGCCAGCAGCCCCCAACAGGGGGCAACTAATGAAAAACTGTTTTTT. Protein product: CASSPQQGATNEKLFF.